What follows is one T cell receptor (beta chain) and its context. These data come from a study of control samples from healthy donors and cancer patients. The protocol was immunoSEQ multiplex PCR, while the TCRdb copy is restricted to in-frame clones and leaves out a portion. This sample has tens of thousands of clones, with approximately 91% found just once. Trimming took off 5 bases at V and 13 bases at J, with 15 bases between the two ends. The CDR3 spans 12 residues. Germline V gives CDR1 LNHDA, CDR2 SQIVND (reference sequence). This chain joins TRBV19 and TRBJ2-1, with D tentatively TRBD2 (5 bases). This TCR was sampled from a man aged 45-60 years with head and neck cancer. What was sequenced was PBMCs. The CDR3 DNA is TGTGCCAGTAGTGAGGGTCGGTCATTTCAGTTCTTC. It codes for CASSEGRSFQFF.